The 8 T cell receptor beta chains given below trace back to one sample, sequenced in a study of identical twins. TCRdb processed the 5' RACE reads anew with MiXCR; each CDR3 protein has one entry. The sample carries 240,000 or so distinct CDR3 sequences, roughly an eighth recorded once. The same data also contributed to another study, on yellow fever vaccine responses in identical twins.

Sample: memory (CD45RO+) T cells sorted from blood. All receptors derive from a woman between 18 and 29 years old in good health.

This clonotype was seen repeatedly, ten times or more. The chain joins TRBV10-3 to TRBJ2-7, with D unclear. CDR3 length: 16 residues. Trimming cost V 0 bases and J 0 bases, with 12 bases left between them. Germline V CDR1 and CDR2: ENHRY, SYGVKD. CDR3 DNA: TGTGCCATCAGTGAGTCAAGGAGCAGGTCCTCCTACGAGCAGTACTTC. Its translation: CAISESRSRSSYEQYF.

V gene TRBV6-5 combines with J gene TRBJ2-7, with 8 bases aligning to TRBD1. The length of the CDR3 is 15 residues. Germline trimming cut 0 bases from V and 2 bases from J; bases unmatched to any gene: 3. Germline CDR1 reads MNHEY; CDR2 reads SVGAGI. The CDR3 loop is CASSYSTDRAYEQYF. As DNA, the CDR3 is TGTGCCAGCAGTTACTCTACGGACAGGGCCTACGAGCAGTACTTC.

This clonotype was seen more than once but under ten times. The chain couples TRBV6-4 to TRBJ2-4; TRBD2 is a possible D gene (6 bases). The CDR3 extends over 14 amino acids. V shed 7 bases and J shed 8 bases, with 18 bases lying between them. Germline V gene data show CDR1 as MRHNA and CDR2 as SNTAGT. This chain's CDR3 is CASTLRGTLDIQYF. Written as DNA, the CDR3 is TGTGCCAGCACCCTCCGGGGGACTCTGGACATTCAGTACTTC.

This clonotype was counted many times. The chain joins TRBV7-8 to TRBJ2-1; TRBD2 matches at 7 bases. This CDR3 has 14 amino acids. The germline V gene encodes CDR1 SGHVS and CDR2 FQNEAQ. The V gene end was trimmed by 9 bases and the J gene end by 2 bases; junction bases not matched to a gene: 7. The CDR3 here is CASETGTTYNEQFF. The CDR3 DNA sequence: TGTGCCAGTGAAACCGGGACTACCTACAATGAGCAGTTCTTC.

This rearrangement joins TRBV28 to TRBJ2-3; tentative D call: TRBD1 (5 bases). Trimming left V 11 bases short and J 0 bases short, with 12 bases between. Germline CDR1 and CDR2: MDHEN and SYDVKM. CDR3 length: 13 amino acids. CDR3 protein: CAGAPRSTDTQYF. CDR3 DNA sequence: TGTGCCGGGGCGCCCCGTAGCACAGATACGCAGTATTTT.

The rearrangement uses TRBV6-5 and TRBJ2-3; no reliable D call. The CDR3 sequence is 13 residues long. Germline V gene sequence: CDR1 MNHEY, CDR2 SVGAGI. The V and J ends lost 2 bases and 6 bases respectively, with 9 bases between them. CDR3 bases: TGTGCCAGCAGTTACCTGGGCGGCGATACGCAGTATTTT. Translating it yields CASSYLGGDTQYF.

This clonotype was observed a few times. The chain links TRBV6-1 to TRBJ1-5, with 7 bases lining up with TRBD1. The J segment lost 3 bases and the V segment lost 5 bases, leaving 7 bases of the junction unmatched. The germline V gene has CDR1 MNHNS and CDR2 SASEGT. The CDR3 has 15 residues. The CDR3 region has the DNA TGTGCCAGCAGTCCTGACAGGGCCTACAATCAGCCCCAGCATTTT. Protein: CASSPDRAYNQPQHF.

This clonotype was seen many times. V is TRBV7-2 and J is TRBJ2-3; TRBD2 might be the D (5 bases). V lost 2 bases and J 4 bases, leaving 7 bases between the germline ends. CDR3 length: 13 residues. The germline CDR1 and CDR2 sequences are SGHTA and FQGNSA. The CDR3 region has the DNA TGTGCCAGCAGCTTAAGGCGGGCAGATACGCAGTATTTT. Its protein product is CASSLRRADTQYF.